This TCR beta chain comes out of a study of CD8 T cells in ankylosing spondylitis. Study-level results: Characteristic, it appeared, of ankylosing spondylitis blood was a TCR beta motif of eight highly homologous variants. Reportedly, significant enrichment of disease-linked clones occurred in matched ankylosing spondylitis synovial fluid.

A single record per CDR3 protein comes from TCRdb applying MiXCR to the 5' RACE reads. The sample has approximately 100,000 distinct CDR3 sequences, approximately 25% seen once; the top ten hold about 12%. This clonotype was counted many times. Its antigen is unidentified. The TCR sequence derives from a male donor with ankylosing spondylitis. The sequenced material came from synovial fluid, either unsorted or a sorted T cell fraction (not recorded which).

In DNA form, the CDR3 reads TGTGCCATCAGTGAGTCTGTCCCATCCGGGGAGCAGTACTTC. Its protein product is CAISESVPSGEQYF. V usage is TRBV10-3 and J usage is TRBJ2-7; D is unclear. V was pared by 0 bases and J by 7 bases, with 13 bases between. Germline V gene lookup returns CDR1 ENHRY and CDR2 SYGVKD. CDR3 length: 14 residues.